This TCR beta chain was obtained from a study of STAT3 mutations in large granular lymphocyte leukemia. Study-level points and caveats: Every T-cell large granular lymphocyte leukemia patient had at least one immunodominant TCR beta clonotype. Clonal expansion was inferred from other time points because no sample existed at each clone's first appearance. In several patients, dominant TCR clone burden exceeded STAT3 mutant burden.

About this clone itself: Its antigen is undetermined.

The CDR3 totals 13 residues. Trimming removed 4 bases at V and 4 bases at J, with 11 bases between. CDR1 and CDR2 (germline): SGHKS, YYEKEE (reference sequence). TCRbeta libraries averaged about 40,773 productive templates per sample. The data were produced by immunoSEQ multiplex PCR, yet TCRdb's version contains in-frame clones alone and is incomplete. Of approximately 31,000 clones listed, 75% to 90% are singletons. Source material: peripheral blood mononuclear cells. The source of this sequence is a man aged 55-75 years with T-cell large granular lymphocyte leukemia. Some clones in this sample may be carry-over from other donors' samples. The gene calls are TRBV5-5 and TRBJ1-1; tentatively, D is TRBD1 (5 bases). This CDR3 is CASSPPRATEAFF. The CDR3 DNA follows: TGTGCCAGCAGCCCCCCCAGGGCCACTGAAGCTTTCTTT.